These 25 T cell receptor beta chains share one sample of origin, sequenced in a study of CD8 T cells in Susac syndrome (dated by TCRdb to between 2018 and 2021). Receptors were amplified or captured by the immunoSEQ multiplex PCR assay. RNA was extracted using the RNeasy kit, and roughly 0.5 to 1 ug of the RNA was reverse transcribed with random hexamers. The raw public reads went through TCRdb reprocessing: fastp at Q25, MiXCR clone calling, in-frame beta chains kept. When rows share a CDR3 protein, they turn into one entry using the most common DNA and genes. This sample is represented by 200,000 or so distinct CDR3 sequences; about 94% of them were singletons. The top ten constitute approximately 0.1% of the sample. Sequencing input: CD4+ T cells from PBMCs. These receptors were collected from a human donor with Susac syndrome.

The J gene is TRBJ2-3, the V gene TRBV5-8; 7 nucleotides agree with TRBD1. Germline CDR1 and CDR2: SGHTS and YDEGEE. Trimming took 3 bases from V and 6 from J; bases not matched to a gene: 10. The CDR3 spans 15 residues. CDR3 coding DNA: TGTGCCAGCAGCTCTGGACAGGCGATCTGGGATACGCAGTATTTT. Its translation is CASSSGQAIWDTQYF.

The V gene is TRBV3-1, the J gene TRBJ2-2, with no clear D. In germline, CDR1 is LGHDT, CDR2 YNNKEL (reference sequence). V dropped 6 bases and J dropped 1 base, with 6 bases sitting between them. This CDR3 spans 13 amino acids. For the CDR3, the DNA is TGTGCCAGCAGGGTGTTGAACACCGGGGAGCTGTTTTTT. It specifies CASRVLNTGELFF.

The chain combines TRBV4-2 with TRBJ2-3; 7 nucleotides agree with TRBD2. The CDR3 totals 16 residues. Germline lookup yields CDR1 LGHNA and CDR2 YNFKEQ. After removal of 0 bases from V and 2 bases from J, the junction contained 5 bases not matched to a gene. DNA of the CDR3: TGTGCCAGCAGCCAAGAGGGGGACTATGCCACAGATACGCAGTATTTT. This sequence encodes CASSQEGDYATDTQYF.

This clonotype was seen only once. This chain uses TRBV6-1 with TRBJ1-2; D gene unclear. V was pared by 6 bases and J by 6 bases, with 14 bases between. Germline CDR1 and CDR2: MNHNS and SASEGT. The CDR3 totals 13 residues. The CDR3 nucleotides are TGTGCCAGCAGCCGGGTACATGGAGATGGCTACACCTTC. Translated, it gives CASSRVHGDGYTF.

This clonotype was counted only a few times. The chain carries TRBV30 and TRBJ1-3, with a weak D call TRBD1 (6 bases). V lost 3 bases to trimming and J lost 0 bases, with 12 bases between them. This CDR3 contains 15 residues. Per germline, CDR1 GTSNPN and CDR2 SVGIG (reference sequence). CDR3 sequence: CAWSPDRNSGNTIYF. The CDR3 coding sequence is TGTGCCTGGAGCCCCGACAGGAACTCTGGAAACACCATATATTTT. The whole variable domain, filled in from reference TRBV30 and TRBJ1-3, reads SQTIHQWPATLVQPVGSPLSLECTVEGTSNPNLYWYRQAAGRGLQLLFYSVGIGQISSEVPQNLSASRPQDRQFILSSKKLLLSDSGFYLCAWSPDRNSGNTIYFGEGSWLTVV.

This chain uses TRBV5-6 with TRBJ2-1; 8 nucleotides agree with TRBD2. CDR3 size: 15 residues. Trimming removed 2 bases from V and 7 bases from J; junction bases left unmatched: 8. The germline CDR1 and CDR2 sequences are SGHDT and YYEEEE. This CDR3 is CASSLLRLALNEQFF. Written as DNA, the CDR3 is TGTGCCAGCAGCTTATTAAGACTAGCGCTGAATGAGCAGTTCTTC. The full variable domain, its missing parts supplied by reference TRBV5-6 and TRBJ2-1, is DAGVTQSPTHLIKTRGQQVTLRCSPKSGHDTVSWYQQALGQGPQFIFQYYEEEERQRGNFPDRFSGHQFPNYSSELNVNALLLGDSALYLCASSLLRLALNEQFFGPGTRLTVL.

This clonotype has a handful of counts. This chain uses TRBV27 with TRBJ2-3; possible D gene TRBD2, 6 bases. Looked up from germline, CDR1 is MNHEY and CDR2 is SMNVEV (reference sequence). The CDR3 loop spans 14 amino acids. V shed 5 bases and J shed 4 bases, with 13 bases lying between them. The CDR3 nucleotides read TGTGCCAGCAGTCAGTCCCGACTAGCAGATACGCAGTATTTT. It translates to CASSQSRLADTQYF.

The V call is TRBV6-5, the J call TRBJ2-6, with D perhaps matching TRBD1 (5 bases). Germline assignment: CDR1 MNHEY and CDR2 SVGAGI. This CDR3 contains 16 residues. V lost 1 base to trimming and J lost 0 bases, with 7 bases between them. CDR3 coding DNA: TGTGCCAGCAGTTACTATCAGGGCTCTGGGGCCAACGTCCTGACTTTC. Translating it yields CASSYYQGSGANVLTF.

A note on this clonotype: Relative to the germline gene, one junction end is altered; a read error may explain this. This rearrangement joins TRBV12-3 or TRBV12-4 to TRBJ2-1; perhaps D is TRBD1 or TRBD2 (6 bases each). CDR3 length: 12 amino acids. The CDR3 sequence is CASSLDGGQGWF. The CDR3 bases are TGTGCCAGCAGTTTGGACGGGGGCCAGGGTTGGTTC.

The CDR3 DNA reads as TGTGCCAGCACATCATACACCGGGGAGCTGTTTTTT. It codes for CASTSYTGELFF. This chain links TRBV6-5 with TRBJ2-2; D unclear. V was cut by 7 bases and J by 3 bases, with 6 bases left in between. Germline CDR1 is MNHEY and CDR2 is SVGAGI. The CDR3 has 12 amino acids.

J is TRBJ1-2 and V is TRBV20-1; D is ambiguous. V was pared by 2 bases and J by 6 bases, with 16 bases between. The CDR3 consists of 14 residues. The germline V gene has CDR1 DFQATT and CDR2 SNEGSKA (reference sequence). The CDR3 DNA is TGCAGTGCTAGATTGGCACTCGGCTGGGATGGCTACACCTTC. Amino acids: CSARLALGWDGYTF.

This clonotype appeared a single time. The gene calls are TRBV2 and TRBJ1-1; D is uncertain. This CDR3 has 13 residues. V lost 5 bases to trimming and J lost 0 bases, with 7 bases between them. CDR1 and CDR2 (germline): SNHLY, FYNNEI. The CDR3 bases are TGTGCCAGCAGTTTAAATATGAACACTGAAGCTTTCTTT. Amino acid sequence: CASSLNMNTEAFF.

The rearrangement links TRBV20-1 to TRBJ1-1; 8 bases map to TRBD1. Germline V gene sequence: CDR1 DFQATT, CDR2 SNEGSKA (reference sequence). This CDR3 contains 15 residues. With V trimmed by 1 base and J by 5 bases, 9 bases remained unmatched. This chain's CDR3 is CSARGTGSIGTEAFF. The CDR3 DNA follows: TGCAGTGCTAGAGGGACAGGGTCCATCGGAACTGAAGCTTTCTTT.

This clonotype was observed a single time. The chain has TRBV15 and TRBJ2-7, with D perhaps assigned TRBD1 or TRBD2 (6 bases each). Germline V gives CDR1 LNHNV, CDR2 YYDKDF (reference sequence). The CDR3 extends over 16 amino acids. The V and J ends lost 0 bases and 3 bases respectively, with 15 bases between them. CDR3 nucleotides: TGTGCCACCAGCAGAGATAGTGGAGGGGGTGGCTACGAGCAGTACTTC. Translation: CATSRDSGGGGYEQYF. The full variable domain, rest sourced from reference TRBV15 and TRBJ2-7, is DAMVIQNPRYQVTQFGKPVTLSCSQTLNHNVMYWYQQKSSQAPKLLFHYYDKDFNNEADTPDNFQSRRPNTSFCFLDIRSPGLGDTAMYLCATSRDSGGGGYEQYFGPGTRLTVT.

CDR3 sequence: CASSPPWLAGGANVLTF. The CDR3 nucleotides are TGTGCCAGCTCACCACCGTGGCTAGCTGGTGGGGCCAACGTCCTGACTTTC. The genes are TRBV18 and TRBJ2-6; weak D call: TRBD2 (5 bases). The CDR3 is 17 amino acids. The V and J ends lost 0 bases and 3 bases respectively, with 12 bases between them. CDR1 is KGHSH, CDR2 LQKENI, per germline.

The V and J genes are TRBV30 and TRBJ1-5; D possibly corresponds to TRBD1 (5 bases). The V gene's germline CDR1 is GTSNPN and CDR2 SVGIG (reference sequence). The CDR3 loop spans 14 amino acids. Trimming left V 1 base short and J 2 bases short, with 9 bases between. CDR3 protein: CAWSARARNQPQHF. The CDR3 DNA follows: TGTGCCTGGAGTGCCAGGGCACGCAATCAGCCCCAGCATTTT.

This clonotype was observed a single time. The chain joins TRBV7-3 to TRBJ2-1; 8 nucleotides match TRBD2. The length of the CDR3 is 16 residues. Trimming at V came to 4 bases and at J to 7 bases, leaving 12 bases not matched to a gene. Germline V gene lookup returns CDR1 SGHTA and CDR2 FQGTGA. The CDR3 reads CASSSFGGTSMNEQFF. CDR3 in DNA: TGTGCCAGCAGCTCCTTCGGCGGGACTAGTATGAATGAGCAGTTCTTC.

V is TRBV11-2 and J is TRBJ2-3; D gene uncertain. Trimming shortened V by 1 base and J by 5 bases, and 13 bases separated the two germline ends. The CDR3 is made up of 15 amino acids. Per the germline V gene, CDR1 is SGHAT and CDR2 is FQNNGV. Here the CDR3 reads CASSLVDSSLDTQYF. DNA for the CDR3: TGTGCCAGCAGCTTAGTGGATTCCTCGCTAGATACGCAGTATTTT. Drawing the rest from reference TRBV11-2 and TRBJ2-3, the complete variable domain is EAGVAQSPRYKIIEKRQSVAFWCNPISGHATLYWYQQILGQGPKLLIQFQNNGVVDDSQLPKDRFSAERLKGVDSTLKIQPAKLEDSAVYLCASSLVDSSLDTQYFGPGTRLTVL.

The V and J genes are TRBV7-6 and TRBJ2-3; unclear D gene. V dropped 5 bases and J dropped 7 bases, with 10 bases sitting between them. CDR1 and CDR2 from the germline V gene are SGHVS and FNYEAQ. The CDR3 consists of 12 residues. For the CDR3, the DNA is TGTGCCAGCAGCCATCGGCTCCATACGCAGTATTTT. Protein product: CASSHRLHTQYF.

The J gene is TRBJ1-2, the V gene TRBV30; D is perhaps TRBD1 (6 bases). Trimming stripped 0 bases from V and 4 bases from J, with 12 bases between. CDR1 is GTSNPN, CDR2 SVGIG, per germline (reference sequence). The CDR3 has 14 residues. Written as DNA, the CDR3 is TGTGCCTGGAGTGTACTAGGGGGAAGCTATGGCTACACCTTC. Amino acids: CAWSVLGGSYGYTF.

CDR3 sequence: CASSTGTSGVETQYF. The DNA for the CDR3 is TGTGCCAGCAGCACCGGGACTAGCGGGGTGGAGACCCAGTACTTC. This chain uses TRBV7-2 with TRBJ2-5, with 13 bases identical to TRBD2. This CDR3 region has 15 residues. Per germline, CDR1 SGHTA and CDR2 FQGNSA. V trimming: 5 bases; J trimming: 5 bases; junction bases outside the gene matches: 5.

V gene TRBV4-1 combines with J gene TRBJ2-1; 8 positions match TRBD2. The length of the CDR3 is 15 residues. V shed 4 bases and J 10 bases; nucleotides not matched to a gene: 12. The germline gives CDR1 MGHRA, CDR2 YSYEKL. The CDR3 DNA is TGCGCCAGCAGCCTCCTAGCGGGCCAACTAGGAGAGCAGTTCTTC. This gives the protein CASSLLAGQLGEQFF.

The chain is built from TRBV9 and TRBJ2-3, with D perhaps TRBD1 (6 bases). V lost 1 base and J 4 bases, leaving 10 bases between the germline ends. The CDR3 has 14 amino acids. Germline-derived CDR1 and CDR2 are SGDLS and YYNGEE. CDR3 in amino acids: CASSVPGTSDTQYF. As DNA, the CDR3 is TGTGCCAGCAGCGTACCCGGGACATCAGATACGCAGTATTTT.

This rearrangement joins TRBV7-9 to TRBJ2-7; weak D call: TRBD2 (5 bases). The CDR3 is 16 residues long. The germline V and J ends were trimmed by 3 bases and 3 bases, with 18 bases remaining between them. Germline V CDR1 and CDR2: SEHNR, FQNEAQ (reference sequence). CDR3: CASSLIEGVSLYEQYF. CDR3 nucleotide sequence: TGTGCCAGCAGCTTGATCGAGGGTGTGTCGCTCTACGAGCAGTACTTC.

The chain employs TRBV7-2 and TRBJ2-1; unclear D gene. CDR1 and CDR2 (germline): SGHTA, FQGNSA. The CDR3 runs to 14 residues. The ends were cut back, 5 bases at V and 1 base at J, with 9 bases in the middle. This CDR3 is CASSQLSSYNEQFF. CDR3 nucleotides: TGTGCCAGCAGCCAACTTTCATCCTACAATGAGCAGTTCTTC.